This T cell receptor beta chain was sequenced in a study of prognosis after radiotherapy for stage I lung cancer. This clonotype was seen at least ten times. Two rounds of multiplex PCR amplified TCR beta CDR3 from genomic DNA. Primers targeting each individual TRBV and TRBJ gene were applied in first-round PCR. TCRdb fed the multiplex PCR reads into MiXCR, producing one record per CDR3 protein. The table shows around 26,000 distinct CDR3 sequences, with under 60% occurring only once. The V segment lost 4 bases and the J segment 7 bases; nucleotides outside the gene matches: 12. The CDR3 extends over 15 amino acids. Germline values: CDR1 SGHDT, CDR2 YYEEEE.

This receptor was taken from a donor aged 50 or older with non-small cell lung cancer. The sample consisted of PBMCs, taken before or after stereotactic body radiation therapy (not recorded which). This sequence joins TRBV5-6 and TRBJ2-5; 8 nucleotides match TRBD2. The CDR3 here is CASSIGGESWGTQYF. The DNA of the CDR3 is TGTGCCAGCAGCATCGGGGGGGAATCTTGGGGGACCCAGTACTTC.